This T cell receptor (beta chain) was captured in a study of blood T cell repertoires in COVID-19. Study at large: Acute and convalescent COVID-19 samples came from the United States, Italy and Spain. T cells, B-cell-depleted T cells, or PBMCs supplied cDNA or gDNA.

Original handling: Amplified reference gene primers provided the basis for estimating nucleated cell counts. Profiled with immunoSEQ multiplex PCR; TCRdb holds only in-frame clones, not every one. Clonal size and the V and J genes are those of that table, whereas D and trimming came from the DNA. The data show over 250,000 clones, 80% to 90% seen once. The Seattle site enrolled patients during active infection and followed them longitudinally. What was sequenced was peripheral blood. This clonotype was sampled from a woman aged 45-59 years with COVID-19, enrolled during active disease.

The CDR3, as DNA: TGTGCCAGCAGCTTAGGAGTAGCACCCACAGATACGCAGTATTTT. Translating gives CASSLGVAPTDTQYF. The rearrangement joins TRBV11-3 to TRBJ2-3, with unresolved D. Germline V gene lookup returns CDR1 SGHNT and CDR2 YENEEA. V dropped 1 base and J dropped 2 bases, with 10 bases sitting between them. This CDR3 is 15 amino acids long.